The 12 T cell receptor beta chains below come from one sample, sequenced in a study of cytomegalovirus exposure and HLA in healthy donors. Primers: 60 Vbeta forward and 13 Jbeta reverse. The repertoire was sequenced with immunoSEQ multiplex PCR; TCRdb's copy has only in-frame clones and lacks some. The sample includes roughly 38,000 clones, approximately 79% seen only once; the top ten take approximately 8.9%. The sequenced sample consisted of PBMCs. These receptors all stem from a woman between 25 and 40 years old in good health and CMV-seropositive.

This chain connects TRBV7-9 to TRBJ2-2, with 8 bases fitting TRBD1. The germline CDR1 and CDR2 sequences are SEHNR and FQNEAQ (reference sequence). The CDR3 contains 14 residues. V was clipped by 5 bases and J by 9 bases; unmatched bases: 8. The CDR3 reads CASSPTDRGRELFF. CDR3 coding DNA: TGTGCCAGCAGCCCGACAGACAGGGGCCGGGAGCTGTTTTTT.

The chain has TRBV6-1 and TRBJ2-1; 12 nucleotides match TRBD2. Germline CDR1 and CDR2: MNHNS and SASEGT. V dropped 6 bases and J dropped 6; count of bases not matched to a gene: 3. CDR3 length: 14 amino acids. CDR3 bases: TGTGCCAGCAGACTAGCGGGGGGAGTCAATGAGCAGTTCTTC. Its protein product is CASRLAGGVNEQFF.

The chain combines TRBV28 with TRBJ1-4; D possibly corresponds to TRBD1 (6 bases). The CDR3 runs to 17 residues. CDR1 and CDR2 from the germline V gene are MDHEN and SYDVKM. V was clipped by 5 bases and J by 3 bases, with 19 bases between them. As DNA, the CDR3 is TGTGCCAGCAGTCGACAAGGACAGCCATTTTCTAATGAAAAACTGTTTTTT. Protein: CASSRQGQPFSNEKLFF.

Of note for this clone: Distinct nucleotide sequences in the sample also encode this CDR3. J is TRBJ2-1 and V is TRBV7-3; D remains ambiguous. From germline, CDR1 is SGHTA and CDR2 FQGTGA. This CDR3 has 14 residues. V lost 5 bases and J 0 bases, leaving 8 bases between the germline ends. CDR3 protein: CASSPGSSYNEQFF. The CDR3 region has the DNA TGTGCCAGCAGCCCGGGTAGCTCCTACAATGAGCAGTTCTTC.

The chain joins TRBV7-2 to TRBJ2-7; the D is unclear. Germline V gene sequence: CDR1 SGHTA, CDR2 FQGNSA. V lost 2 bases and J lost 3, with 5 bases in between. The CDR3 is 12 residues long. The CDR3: CASSLNSYEQYF. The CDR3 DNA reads TGTGCCAGCAGCTTAAATAGCTACGAGCAGTACTTC.

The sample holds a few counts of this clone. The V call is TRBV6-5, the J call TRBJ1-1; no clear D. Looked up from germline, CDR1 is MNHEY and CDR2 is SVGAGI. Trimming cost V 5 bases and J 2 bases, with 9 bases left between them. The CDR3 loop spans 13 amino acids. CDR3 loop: CASSRGFNTEAFF. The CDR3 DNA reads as TGTGCCAGCAGTAGAGGATTTAACACTGAAGCTTTCTTT.

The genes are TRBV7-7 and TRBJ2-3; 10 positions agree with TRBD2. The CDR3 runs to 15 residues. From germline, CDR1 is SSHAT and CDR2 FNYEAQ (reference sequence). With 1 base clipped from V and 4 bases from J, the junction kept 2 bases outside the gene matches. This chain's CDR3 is CASSLGLAGADTQYF. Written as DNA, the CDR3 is TGTGCCAGCAGCTTAGGCCTAGCGGGAGCAGATACGCAGTATTTT.

The CDR3 spells CASSLTSSGEQFF. Written as DNA, the CDR3 is TGTGCCAGCAGCCTAACGAGCAGCGGTGAGCAGTTCTTC. V and J are TRBV11-3 and TRBJ2-1, with D perhaps TRBD2 (5 bases). V was clipped by 5 bases and J by 9 bases, with 14 bases between them. CDR1 is SGHNT and CDR2 is YENEEA in the germline V gene. The CDR3 contains 13 residues.

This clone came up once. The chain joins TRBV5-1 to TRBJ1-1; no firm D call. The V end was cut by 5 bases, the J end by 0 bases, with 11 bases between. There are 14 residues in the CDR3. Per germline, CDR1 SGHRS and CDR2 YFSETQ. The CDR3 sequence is CASSPGDVNTEAFF. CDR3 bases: TGCGCCAGCAGTCCCGGGGATGTGAACACTGAAGCTTTCTTT. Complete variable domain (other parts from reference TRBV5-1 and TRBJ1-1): KAGVTQTPRYLIKTRGQQVTLSCSPISGHRSVSWYQQTPGQGLQFLFEYFSETQRNKGNFPGRFSGRQFSNSRSEMNVSTLELGDSALYLCASSPGDVNTEAFFGQGTRLTVV.

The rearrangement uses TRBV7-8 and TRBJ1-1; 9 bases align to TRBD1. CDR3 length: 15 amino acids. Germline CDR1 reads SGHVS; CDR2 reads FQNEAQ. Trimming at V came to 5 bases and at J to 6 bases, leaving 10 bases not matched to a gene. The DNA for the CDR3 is TGTGCCAGCAGCAAGGACAGGGGACTACGGGCTGAAGCTTTCTTT. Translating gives CASSKDRGLRAEAFF.

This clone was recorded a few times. This CDR3 reads CASSRSGVNQPQHF. The CDR3 DNA reads as TGTGCCAGTAGTCGGTCGGGGGTCAATCAGCCCCAGCATTTT. V usage is TRBV19 and J usage is TRBJ1-5, with D perhaps matching TRBD1 (5 bases). Germline CDR1 reads LNHDA; CDR2 reads SQIVND (reference sequence). Trimming left V 5 bases short and J 3 bases short, with 11 bases between. CDR3 length equals 14 residues.

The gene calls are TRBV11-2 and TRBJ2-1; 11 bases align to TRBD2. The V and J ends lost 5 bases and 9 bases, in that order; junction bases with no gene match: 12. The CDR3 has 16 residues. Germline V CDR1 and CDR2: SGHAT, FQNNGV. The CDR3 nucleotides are TGTGCCAGCAGCCAGCCCGTAGCGGGAGGGCGTACTGAGCAGTTCTTC. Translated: CASSQPVAGGRTEQFF.